The next 6 T cell receptor beta chains were all read from a single sample in a study of Ad26.COV2.S vaccination and SARS-CoV-2 variants. Treatment given: roughly 20 received Ad26.COV2.S at low or high dose, single or two shots; several received placebo; per-sample allocation not given. Specimens were obtained on day 63 following the first vaccine or placebo injection. The method was immunoSEQ multiplex PCR; TCRdb's version includes in-frame clones alone and lacks a portion of them. Found here are 350,000 to 500,000 clones, roughly 88% of them singletons; the top ten hold about 4.1%. The input for sequencing was peripheral blood, taken in a trial of Ad26.COV2.S vaccine versus placebo. These receptors were collected from a person between 18 and 60 years old who received the Ad26.COV2.S COVID-19 vaccine or a placebo.

Here the CDR3 reads CASSRDRNTGELFF. CDR3 in DNA: TGTGCCAGCTCACGGGACCGGAACACCGGGGAGCTGTTTTTT. The chain has TRBV18 and TRBJ2-2; D could derive from TRBD1 or TRBD2 (5 bases each). V shed 4 bases and J shed 1 base, with 7 bases lying between them. Germline V gene data show CDR1 as KGHSH and CDR2 as LQKENI. This CDR3 is 14 amino acids long.

V and J are TRBV11-2 and TRBJ2-7; TRBD2 aligns across 7 bases. V gave up 1 base and J gave up 3 bases; unmatched junction bases: 6. This CDR3 region has 15 residues. Germline V gives CDR1 SGHAT, CDR2 FQNNGV. The CDR3 DNA sequence: TGTGCCAGCAGCTTAGTCGGCGGGGGAAACTACGAGCAGTACTTC. This sequence encodes CASSLVGGGNYEQYF.

This clone has only one observation. The rearrangement joins TRBV7-2 to TRBJ2-1; D call uncertain. Deletions cut 2 bases from V and 2 bases from J, with 13 bases between. Germline V lookup: CDR1 SGHTA, CDR2 FQGNSA. The CDR3 sequence is 16 residues long. CDR3: CASSLRSGQTYNEQFF. The CDR3 DNA sequence: TGTGCCAGCAGCTTACGTTCGGGCCAGACCTACAATGAGCAGTTCTTC.

The chain joins TRBV27 to TRBJ2-2; 8 nucleotides agree with TRBD1. Germline lookup yields CDR1 MNHEY and CDR2 SMNVEV (reference sequence). The CDR3 extends over 16 amino acids. J lost 6 bases, V lost 6 bases, and 12 bases had no gene match. The CDR3 is CASRSRQGAMSGELFF. The CDR3 coding sequence is TGTGCCAGCAGATCAAGGCAGGGGGCGATGTCCGGGGAGCTGTTTTTT.

The chain joins TRBV3-1 (or the pseudogene TRBV3-2) to TRBJ2-1; 7 bases map to TRBD1. Trimming cost V 0 bases and J 7 bases; bases outside gene matches: 9. In germline, CDR1 is LGHDT, CDR2 YNNKEL (reference sequence). The CDR3 has 16 residues. For the CDR3, the DNA is TGTGCCAGCAGCCAAGATGGGAGACAGGGTATGAATGAGCAGTTCTTC. It encodes CASSQDGRQGMNEQFF.

The V call is TRBV7-2, the J call TRBJ2-7; TRBD1 matches 7 bases. There are 15 residues in the CDR3. Germline lookup yields CDR1 SGHTA and CDR2 FQGNSA. V trimming: 5 bases; J trimming: 0 bases; junction bases outside the gene matches: 7. CDR3: CASSIGTDLSYEQYF. The CDR3 DNA reads TGTGCCAGCAGCATAGGGACAGACCTCTCCTACGAGCAGTACTTC. Supplemented by reference TRBV7-2 and TRBJ2-7, the full variable domain reads GAGVSQSPSNKVTEKGKDVELRCDPISGHTALYWYRQSLGQGLEFLIYFQGNSAPDKSGLPSDRFSAERTGGSVSTLTIQRTQQEDSAVYLCASSIGTDLSYEQYFGPGTRLTVT.